The rows below give T cell receptor beta chains drawn from one sample of a study of shared clonotypes between healthy human individuals. Here immunoSEQ multiplex PCR was the method, and the copy in TCRdb shows in-frame clones only, minus some. The sample lists some 1,100,000 clones; 75% to 85% were seen once. The sequenced sample consisted of memory CD4+ T cells from PBMCs. These receptors were collected from a man aged 18 to 35 in good health. Some clones in this sample may be carry-over from other donors' samples. CDR3s include the opening cysteine and the closing phenylalanine or tryptophan. D genes are given only for firm matches. Where a row states a size, it is once, few, many or the class of an expanded clone; other rows omit it.

clone_size: -; v_call: TRBV7-7; d_call: -; j_call: TRBJ2-1; cdr3_nt: TGTGCCAGCAGCTTATTCGAAGGGACCGAGCAGTTCTTC; cdr3_aa: CASSLFEGTEQFF
clone_size: -; v_call: TRBV19; d_call: TRBD1; j_call: TRBJ1-3; cdr3_nt: TGTGCCAGTAGAACCGGGACAGGGAACACCATATATTTT; cdr3_aa: CASRTGTGNTIYF
clone_size: -; v_call: TRBV28; d_call: -; j_call: TRBJ1-1; cdr3_nt: TGTGCCAGCAGTTTAACTACAGGTGAAGCTTTCTTT; cdr3_aa: CASSLTTGEAFF
clone_size: -; v_call: TRBV6-1; d_call: TRBD2; j_call: TRBJ2-7; cdr3_nt: TGTGCCAGCAGGACCGGGACTAGCGGCGTCTACGAGCAGTACTTC; cdr3_aa: CASRTGTSGVYEQYF
clone_size: -; v_call: TRBV7-3; d_call: TRBD2; j_call: TRBJ2-1; cdr3_nt: TGTGCCAGCAGCAGTACTAGCGGGTCCAATGAGCAGTTCTTC; cdr3_aa: CASSSTSGSNEQFF
clone_size: -; v_call: TRBV19; d_call: -; j_call: TRBJ2-1; cdr3_nt: TGTGCCAGTAGTCCCCCCCGAGCGGGTACCTACAATGAGCAGTTCTTC; cdr3_aa: CASSPPRAGTYNEQFF
clone_size: -; v_call: TRBV28; d_call: TRBD1; j_call: TRBJ2-4; cdr3_nt: TGTGCCAGCAGTATCCGGGACAGGGCTGACATTCAGTACTTC; cdr3_aa: CASSIRDRADIQYF
clone_size: -; v_call: TRBV7-9; d_call: TRBD2; j_call: TRBJ2-1; cdr3_nt: TGTGCCAGCAGCCCCGGGACTAGCGACTACAATGAGCAGTTCTTC; cdr3_aa: CASSPGTSDYNEQFF
clone_size: once; v_call: TRBV7-9; d_call: -; j_call: TRBJ2-2; cdr3_nt: TGTGCCAGCAACACGGCGGCAGGGAGACCCGGGGAGCTGTTTTTT; cdr3_aa: CASNTAAGRPGELFF
clone_size: -; v_call: TRBV6-1; d_call: -; j_call: TRBJ1-1; cdr3_nt: TGTGCCAGCAGGACTCACAGGGACACTGAAGCTTTCTTT; cdr3_aa: CASRTHRDTEAFF
clone_size: -; v_call: TRBV11-3; d_call: TRBD1; j_call: TRBJ1-6; cdr3_nt: TGTGCCAGCAGCGTTGACAGGGTCTATAATTCACCCCTCCACTTT; cdr3_aa: CASSVDRVYNSPLHF
clone_size: once; v_call: TRBV4-1; d_call: -; j_call: TRBJ1-2; cdr3_nt: TGCGCCAGCAGCCAAGGCCGGGCCAGGGGCCAGACCGGTGGCTACACCTTC; cdr3_aa: CASSQGRARGQTGGYTF
clone_size: -; v_call: TRBV9; d_call: -; j_call: TRBJ2-3; cdr3_nt: TGTGCCAGCAGCGCTCCAAGGGCGGATACGCAGTATTTT; cdr3_aa: CASSAPRADTQYF
clone_size: few; v_call: TRBV30; d_call: TRBD1; j_call: TRBJ1-5; cdr3_nt: TGTGCCTGGAGTGTCGGCAGGGGGTACAATCAGCCCCAGCATTTT; cdr3_aa: CAWSVGRGYNQPQHF
clone_size: once; v_call: TRBV6-4; d_call: -; j_call: TRBJ2-1; cdr3_nt: TGTGCCAGCAGTGGGGAGGCGGGCAATGAGCAGTTCTTC; cdr3_aa: CASSGEAGNEQFF
clone_size: -; v_call: TRBV11-2; d_call: -; j_call: TRBJ2-4; cdr3_nt: TGTGCCAGCAGCCTAGGGGCCAAAAACATTCAGTACTTC; cdr3_aa: CASSLGAKNIQYF
clone_size: once; v_call: TRBV30; d_call: -; j_call: TRBJ2-7; cdr3_nt: TGTGCCTGGAGTCGAGGGGGGAGCCACGAGCAGTACTTC; cdr3_aa: CAWSRGGSHEQYF
clone_size: -; v_call: TRBV5-1; d_call: -; j_call: TRBJ2-7; cdr3_nt: TGCGCCAGCAGCTTGGCCTTTATAGGGGAATACGAGCAGTACTTC; cdr3_aa: CASSLAFIGEYEQYF
clone_size: -; v_call: TRBV5-1; d_call: -; j_call: TRBJ2-7; cdr3_nt: TGCGCCAGCAGCTCTGAGGGACTTGGCGGGCAGTACTTC; cdr3_aa: CASSSEGLGGQYF
clone_size: once; v_call: TRBV6-8; d_call: -; j_call: TRBJ1-3; cdr3_nt: TGTGCCAGCACCCGCGGCGGGTTCTCTGGAAACACCATATATTTT; cdr3_aa: CASTRGGFSGNTIYF
clone_size: many; v_call: TRBV2; d_call: -; j_call: TRBJ2-5; cdr3_nt: TGTGCCAGTGGGGGCGGAGACCAAGAGACCCAGTACTTC; cdr3_aa: CASGGGDQETQYF
clone_size: -; v_call: TRBV20-1; d_call: -; j_call: TRBJ2-1; cdr3_nt: TGCAGTGCTAGAAACCGGTATGAGCAGTTCTTC; cdr3_aa: CSARNRYEQFF
clone_size: -; v_call: TRBV7-9; d_call: -; j_call: TRBJ2-3; cdr3_nt: TGTGCCAGCAGCTTAGGGCGGAGGGGGTCCCCAGATACGCAGTATTTT; cdr3_aa: CASSLGRRGSPDTQYF
clone_size: -; v_call: TRBV19; d_call: -; j_call: TRBJ2-2; cdr3_nt: TGTGCCAGTACTGGGAGATTCGGGGAGCTGTTTTTT; cdr3_aa: CASTGRFGELFF
clone_size: -; v_call: TRBV5-5; d_call: -; j_call: TRBJ2-7; cdr3_nt: TGTGCCAGCAGCTTAGGGGGAAGCGGCTCCTACGAGCAGTACTTC; cdr3_aa: CASSLGGSGSYEQYF
clone_size: -; v_call: TRBV4-1; d_call: TRBD1; j_call: TRBJ2-7; cdr3_nt: TGCGCCAGCAGCCAAGCCGGGACAGGGAATGGCGAGCAGTACTTC; cdr3_aa: CASSQAGTGNGEQYF
clone_size: -; v_call: TRBV7-9; d_call: TRBD2; j_call: TRBJ2-4; cdr3_nt: TGTGCCAGCAGCTTAGTATTTTGGGGGAGGGAGGACATTCAGTACTTC; cdr3_aa: CASSLVFWGREDIQYF
clone_size: -; v_call: TRBV5-1; d_call: -; j_call: TRBJ1-2; cdr3_nt: TGCGCCAGCAGCCCGGGACAACCGAACTATGGCTACACCTTC; cdr3_aa: CASSPGQPNYGYTF
clone_size: -; v_call: TRBV19; d_call: TRBD1; j_call: TRBJ2-7; cdr3_nt: TGTGCCAGTAGTGGGGACAGGGGCGTTTTCGGCGAGCAGTACTTC; cdr3_aa: CASSGDRGVFGEQYF
clone_size: -; v_call: TRBV18; d_call: TRBD1; j_call: TRBJ2-5; cdr3_nt: TGTGCCAGCCGACCCGGGACAGGAGAAGAGACCCAGTACTTC; cdr3_aa: CASRPGTGEETQYF
clone_size: once; v_call: TRBV9; d_call: -; j_call: TRBJ2-1; cdr3_nt: TGTGCCAGCAGCGCGACTACCGGGGAGAATGAGCAGTTCTTC; cdr3_aa: CASSATTGENEQFF
clone_size: -; v_call: TRBV19; d_call: TRBD1; j_call: TRBJ1-1; cdr3_nt: TGTGCCAGTAGTCGCTCTCCGGGACAGGGGGGAACTGAAGCTTTCTTT; cdr3_aa: CASSRSPGQGGTEAFF
clone_size: few; v_call: TRBV30; d_call: -; j_call: TRBJ2-4; cdr3_nt: TGTGCCTGGGAAGTCAGGGGATCGGACATTCAGTACTTC; cdr3_aa: CAWEVRGSDIQYF
clone_size: -; v_call: TRBV12-5; d_call: TRBD1; j_call: TRBJ2-7; cdr3_nt: TGTGCTAGTGGTACGGGACAGGGAACATTCACCTTC; cdr3_aa: CASGTGQGTFTF
clone_size: -; v_call: TRBV6-6; d_call: TRBD1; j_call: TRBJ2-7; cdr3_nt: TGTGCCAGCAGGGCCCCGGGACAGGGCTCGTACGAGCAGTACTTC; cdr3_aa: CASRAPGQGSYEQYF
clone_size: -; v_call: TRBV10-3; d_call: -; j_call: TRBJ1-5; cdr3_nt: TGTGCCATCAGTGAGGACAGCCGCAATCAGCCCCAGCATTTT; cdr3_aa: CAISEDSRNQPQHF
clone_size: -; v_call: TRBV15; d_call: -; j_call: TRBJ2-4; cdr3_nt: TGTGCCACCAGCAGAGGAGGAGGCTCAGCCAAAAACATTCAGTACTTC; cdr3_aa: CATSRGGGSAKNIQYF
clone_size: -; v_call: TRBV19; d_call: TRBD1; j_call: TRBJ1-5; cdr3_nt: TGTGCCAGTAGTCCCGATTTTGGACAGGGGGCGGGTGGGGCAGCCCAGCATTTT; cdr3_aa: CASSPDFGQGAGGAAQHF
clone_size: -; v_call: TRBV5-1; d_call: -; j_call: TRBJ2-1; cdr3_nt: TGCGCCAGCACCTTAATGCAGGGGGGCAATGAGCAGTTCTTC; cdr3_aa: CASTLMQGGNEQFF
clone_size: few; v_call: TRBV7-3; d_call: TRBD2; j_call: TRBJ2-3; cdr3_nt: TGTGCCAGCAGCTTAAGAACTAGCGGGGCCACAGATACGCAGTATTTT; cdr3_aa: CASSLRTSGATDTQYF
clone_size: few; v_call: TRBV28; d_call: -; j_call: TRBJ1-5; cdr3_nt: TGTGCCAGCAGTTTCGTTTCCAGGGTGGATCAGCCCCAGCATTTT; cdr3_aa: CASSFVSRVDQPQHF
clone_size: -; v_call: TRBV11-3; d_call: -; j_call: TRBJ2-7; cdr3_nt: TGTGCCAGCAGCTTAGCAGGTACCTACGAGCAGTACTTC; cdr3_aa: CASSLAGTYEQYF
clone_size: -; v_call: TRBV4-3; d_call: -; j_call: TRBJ1-2; cdr3_nt: TGCGCCAGCAGCCGTTTTTCTATAGAGACCCAGCTCGACTATGGCTACACCTTC; cdr3_aa: CASSRFSIETQLDYGYTF
clone_size: many; v_call: TRBV19; d_call: TRBD2; j_call: TRBJ2-1; cdr3_nt: TGTGCCAGTAGTATGCGGGAGGCTCCGAATGAGCAGTTCTTC; cdr3_aa: CASSMREAPNEQFF
clone_size: -; v_call: TRBV23-1; d_call: TRBD1; j_call: TRBJ1-5; cdr3_nt: TGCGCCAGCAGTCAATCCCAGCCGGGACAGTGTACTCAGCCCCAGCATTTT; cdr3_aa: CASSQSQPGQCTQPQHF
clone_size: -; v_call: TRBV9; d_call: -; j_call: TRBJ1-3; cdr3_nt: TGTGCCAGCAGCGTACTAGGCACGGATGGAAACACCATATATTTT; cdr3_aa: CASSVLGTDGNTIYF